This T cell receptor beta chain comes out of a study of control samples from healthy donors and cancer patients. The CDR3 is 14 amino acids. V lost 7 bases and J lost 3; bases outside the gene matches: 6. From germline, CDR1 is MNHEY and CDR2 SVGAGI. Only in-frame clones appear in the TCRdb table, and some are missing; sequencing was by immunoSEQ multiplex PCR. The table has around 100,000 clones, around nine tenths seen once; the top ten hold under 20%. This chain connects TRBV6-5 to TRBJ1-5, with TRBD1 matching 7 bases. The specimen sequenced was PBMCs. The clonotype was recovered from a man between 60 and 70 years old with lung cancer. The CDR3, as DNA: TGTGCCAGCACCCTGACAGGGCTCAATCAGCCCCAGCATTTT. Its protein is CASTLTGLNQPQHF.